This record concerns one T cell receptor (beta chain) sequence. Antigen: not known. The data are from a study of siplizumab effects on memory and regulatory T cells. Overall study findings and caveats: Naive T cells looked more diverse than memory cells and looked like major alloresponse contributors. Suppression by proliferating Tregs derived from siplizumab cultures was not verified. The authors mapped only a minor fraction of alloreactive clones to unstimulated subsets.

Germline-derived CDR1 and CDR2 are SGHRS and YFSETQ. Trimming cost V 1 base and J 4 bases, with 17 bases left between them. This CDR3 is built from 16 residues. Data came from immunoSEQ multiplex PCR; TCRdb stores just in-frame clones and leaves some out. The sample shows fewer than 120,000 clones, about nine tenths of them seen only once. The specimen was CD4+ T cells sorted from blood. V gene TRBV5-1 combines with J gene TRBJ1-1, with D perhaps matching TRBD1 (6 bases). This receptor was identified in a human donor in good health. CDR3 bases: TGCGCCAGCAGCTTGACCCCAGGGGAGGGAGGCACTGAAGCTTTCTTT. Translated: CASSLTPGEGGTEAFF.